The 4 T cell receptor beta chains below come from one sample, sequenced in a study of T cell responses to AZD1222 COVID-19 vaccine. Assay: immunoSEQ multiplex PCR; the TCRdb copy retains only in-frame clones and omits some. The sample yields 35,000 to 45,000 clones, less than 85% seen once. The sequencing used peripheral blood, collected on day 0 of AZD1222 vaccination. The receptors derive from an adult in good health.

V usage is TRBV12-5 and J usage is TRBJ2-7; D is undetermined. CDR3 length: 13 residues. Germline V gene sequence: CDR1 LGHNT, CDR2 FRNRAP. Between the trimmed V and J ends, which lost 8 bases and 0 bases, there was a span of 11 bases. In DNA form, the CDR3 reads TGTGCTAGTCGTCCCGATAACTCCTACGAGCAGTACTTC. Residues: CASRPDNSYEQYF.

The chain employs TRBV7-2 and TRBJ1-6, with 8 bases aligning to TRBD1. Trimming at V came to 5 bases and at J to 7 bases, leaving 10 bases not matched to a gene. The CDR3 has 16 residues. Germline CDR1 SGHTA, CDR2 FQGNSA. The CDR3 region has the DNA TGTGCCAGCAGCCGGACAGGGCAATATGGGAATTCACCCCTCCACTTT. Translated, it gives CASSRTGQYGNSPLHF.

The chain links TRBV9 to TRBJ1-1; D gene ambiguous. The CDR3 has 15 amino acids. V gave up 0 bases and J gave up 0 bases, with 9 bases separating them. Germline V gives CDR1 SGDLS, CDR2 YYNGEE. CDR3 loop: CASSVGAGLNTEAFF. The CDR3 DNA reads TGTGCCAGCAGCGTAGGGGCAGGACTGAACACTGAAGCTTTCTTT.

J is TRBJ2-7 and V is TRBV5-1, with TRBD1 matching over 8 bases. CDR3 length equals 15 residues. Germline V CDR1 and CDR2: SGHRS, YFSETQ. J gave up 1 base and V 2 bases, and 5 bases lay outside the gene matches. CDR3 in DNA: TGCGCCAGCAGCTTAGGACAGGGTGCTTCCTACGAGCAGTACTTC. It encodes CASSLGQGASYEQYF.